The rows below give T cell receptor beta chains drawn from one sample of a study of blood T cell repertoires in COVID-19. The method was immunoSEQ multiplex PCR; TCRdb's version includes in-frame clones alone and lacks a portion of them. The sample includes more than 300,000 clones, roughly four fifths of them seen just once. Sequences were obtained from PBMCs or T cells enriched from blood (not recorded which). These receptors were obtained from a woman aged 45-60 years who had recovered from COVID-19. CDR3s include the opening cysteine and the closing phenylalanine or tryptophan. The D gene is left open where the match is weak. Where a row states a size, it is once, few, many or the class of an expanded clone; other rows omit it.

CDR3aa: CASSLGVLRTNEKLFF; CDR3nt: TGTGCCAGCAGCTTAGGTGTTTTGAGAACTAATGAAAAACTGTTTTTT; d_gene: -; v_gene: TRBV7-2; j_gene: TRBJ1-4; abundance: -
CDR3aa: CASSYSGTSPSGELFF; CDR3nt: TGTGCCAGCAGTTACTCCGGGACTAGCCCCTCTGGGGAGCTGTTTTTT; d_gene: TRBD2; v_gene: TRBV6-2/TRBV6-3; j_gene: TRBJ2-2; abundance: -
CDR3aa: CAGGTGKSNQPQHF; CDR3nt: TGTGCCGGGGGGACAGGGAAAAGCAATCAGCCCCAGCATTTT; d_gene: TRBD1; v_gene: TRBV19; j_gene: TRBJ1-5; abundance: -
CDR3aa: CASSQALAGGWQETQYF; CDR3nt: TGTGCCAGCAGCCAAGCCCTAGCGGGGGGGTGGCAAGAGACCCAGTACTTC; d_gene: TRBD2; v_gene: TRBV3-1/TRBV3-2; j_gene: TRBJ2-5; abundance: -
CDR3aa: CASSAGLAGTSEQYF; CDR3nt: TGTGCCAGCAGCGCGGGACTAGCGGGAACCTCCGAGCAGTACTTC; d_gene: TRBD2; v_gene: TRBV5-4; j_gene: TRBJ2-7; abundance: once
CDR3aa: CASSLKRGTRTYEQYF; CDR3nt: TGTGCCAGCAGCTTAAAACGCGGGACTAGAACCTACGAGCAGTACTTC; d_gene: TRBD2; v_gene: TRBV5-8; j_gene: TRBJ2-7; abundance: -
CDR3aa: CASSKRASGRKTGELFF; CDR3nt: TGTGCCAGCAGCAAAAGGGCTAGCGGGAGAAAAACCGGGGAGCTGTTTTTT; d_gene: -; v_gene: TRBV21-1; j_gene: TRBJ2-2; abundance: few
CDR3aa: CASSTGGNQPQHF; CDR3nt: TGTGCCAGCAGTACAGGGGGCAATCAGCCCCAGCATTTT; d_gene: TRBD1; v_gene: TRBV6-2/TRBV6-3; j_gene: TRBJ1-5; abundance: -
CDR3aa: CASSLNHYGNQPQHF; CDR3nt: TGTGCCAGCAGCTTAAACCACTACGGCAATCAGCCCCAGCATTTT; d_gene: -; v_gene: TRBV7-2; j_gene: TRBJ1-5; abundance: -
CDR3aa: CASARGDSNQPQHF; CDR3nt: TGTGCCAGCGCCCGGGGAGATAGCAATCAGCCCCAGCATTTT; d_gene: -; v_gene: TRBV18; j_gene: TRBJ1-5; abundance: -
CDR3aa: CAWSGTGGFYEQYF; CDR3nt: TGTGCCTGGAGTGGGACAGGGGGTTTTTACGAGCAGTACTTC; d_gene: TRBD1; v_gene: TRBV30; j_gene: TRBJ2-7; abundance: -
CDR3aa: CASSQDGGDNEKLFF; CDR3nt: TGTGCCAGCAGCCAAGACGGGGGGGATAATGAAAAACTGTTTTTT; d_gene: -; v_gene: TRBV4-2; j_gene: TRBJ1-4; abundance: -
CDR3aa: CASSFGVQAYGYTF; CDR3nt: TGTGCCAGCAGTTTTGGGGTACAGGCTTATGGCTACACCTTC; d_gene: -; v_gene: TRBV27; j_gene: TRBJ1-2; abundance: -
CDR3aa: CASSYSIHRGDGYTF; CDR3nt: TGTGCCAGCAGTTACTCGATTCACAGGGGGGATGGCTACACCTTC; d_gene: TRBD1; v_gene: TRBV6-5; j_gene: TRBJ1-2; abundance: -
CDR3aa: CASSLLAGGFTDTQYF; CDR3nt: TGTGCCAGCAGCCTACTAGCGGGAGGGTTCACAGATACGCAGTATTTT; d_gene: TRBD2; v_gene: TRBV7-8; j_gene: TRBJ2-3; abundance: -
CDR3aa: CASSGDRVDGNTIYF; CDR3nt: TGTGCCAGCAGCGGAGACAGGGTTGACGGAAACACCATATATTTT; d_gene: TRBD1; v_gene: TRBV9; j_gene: TRBJ1-3; abundance: -